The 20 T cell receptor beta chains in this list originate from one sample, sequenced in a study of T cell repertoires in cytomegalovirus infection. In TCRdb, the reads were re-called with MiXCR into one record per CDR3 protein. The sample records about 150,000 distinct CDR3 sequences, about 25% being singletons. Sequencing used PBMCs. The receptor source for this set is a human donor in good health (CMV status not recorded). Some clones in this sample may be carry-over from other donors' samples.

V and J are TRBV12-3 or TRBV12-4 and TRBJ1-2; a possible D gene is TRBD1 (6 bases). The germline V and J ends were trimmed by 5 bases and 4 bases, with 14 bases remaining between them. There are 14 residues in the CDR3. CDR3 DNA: TGTGCCAGCAGTCCGTCTACAGGGTTCTATGGCTACACCTTC. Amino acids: CASSPSTGFYGYTF.

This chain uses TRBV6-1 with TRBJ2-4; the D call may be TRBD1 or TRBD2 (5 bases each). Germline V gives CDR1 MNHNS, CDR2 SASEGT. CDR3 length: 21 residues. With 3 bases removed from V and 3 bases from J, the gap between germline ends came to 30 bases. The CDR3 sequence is CASSDLAGSGYSYIVKNIQYF. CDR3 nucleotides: TGTGCCAGCAGTGATCTAGCAGGGTCAGGATATTCTTATATCGTCAAAAACATTCAGTACTTC.

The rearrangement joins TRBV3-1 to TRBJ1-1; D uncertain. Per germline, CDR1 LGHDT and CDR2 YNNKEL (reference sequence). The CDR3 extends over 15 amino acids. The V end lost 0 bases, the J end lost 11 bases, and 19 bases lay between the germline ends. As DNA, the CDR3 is TGTGCCAGCAGCCAAGATCGTCAAGGGCCTGATGAGGCTTTCTTT. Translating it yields CASSQDRQGPDEAFF.

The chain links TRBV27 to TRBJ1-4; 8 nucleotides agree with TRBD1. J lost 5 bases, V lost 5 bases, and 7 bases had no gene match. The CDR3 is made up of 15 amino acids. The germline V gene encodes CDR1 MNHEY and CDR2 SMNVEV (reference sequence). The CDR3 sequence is CASSPGTGRNEKLFF. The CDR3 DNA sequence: TGTGCCAGCAGTCCCGGGACAGGACGAAATGAAAAACTGTTTTTT.

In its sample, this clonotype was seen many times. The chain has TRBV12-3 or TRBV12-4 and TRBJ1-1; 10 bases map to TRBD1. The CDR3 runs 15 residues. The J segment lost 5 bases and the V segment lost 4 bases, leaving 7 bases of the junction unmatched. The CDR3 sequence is CASSSPDRGGTEAFF. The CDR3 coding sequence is TGTGCCAGCAGTTCACCGGACAGGGGGGGAACTGAAGCTTTCTTT.

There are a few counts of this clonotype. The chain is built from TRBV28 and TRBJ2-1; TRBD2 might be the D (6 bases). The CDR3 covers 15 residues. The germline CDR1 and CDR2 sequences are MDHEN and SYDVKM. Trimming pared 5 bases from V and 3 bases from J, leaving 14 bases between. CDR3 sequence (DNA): TGTGCCAGCAGTGCCCCTAGCGACGGCTACAATGAGCAGTTCTTC. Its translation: CASSAPSDGYNEQFF.

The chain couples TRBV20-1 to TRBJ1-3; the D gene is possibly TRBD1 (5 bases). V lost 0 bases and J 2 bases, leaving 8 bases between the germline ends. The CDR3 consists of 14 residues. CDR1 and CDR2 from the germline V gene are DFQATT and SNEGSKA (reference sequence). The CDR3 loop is CSARDRGTGNTIYF. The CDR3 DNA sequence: TGCAGTGCTAGAGACCGGGGCACTGGAAACACCATATATTTT.

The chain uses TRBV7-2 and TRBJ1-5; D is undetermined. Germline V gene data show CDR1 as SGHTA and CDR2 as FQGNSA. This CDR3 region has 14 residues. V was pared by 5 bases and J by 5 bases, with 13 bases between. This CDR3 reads CASSPRFGDQPQHF. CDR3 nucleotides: TGTGCCAGCAGCCCGAGGTTTGGTGATCAGCCCCAGCATTTT.

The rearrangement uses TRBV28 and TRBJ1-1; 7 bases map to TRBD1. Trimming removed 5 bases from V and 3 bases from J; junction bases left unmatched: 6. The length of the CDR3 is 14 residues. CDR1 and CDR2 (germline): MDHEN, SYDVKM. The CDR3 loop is CASSPGQTYTEAFF. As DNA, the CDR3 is TGTGCCAGCAGTCCGGGACAGACTTACACTGAAGCTTTCTTT.

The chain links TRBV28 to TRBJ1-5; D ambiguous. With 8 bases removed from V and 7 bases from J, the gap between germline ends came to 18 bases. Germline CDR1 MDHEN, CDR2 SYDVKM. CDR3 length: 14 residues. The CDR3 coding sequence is TGTGCCAGCGGGGTATGCAACCACCAACAGCCCCAGCATTTT. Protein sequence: CASGVCNHQQPQHF.

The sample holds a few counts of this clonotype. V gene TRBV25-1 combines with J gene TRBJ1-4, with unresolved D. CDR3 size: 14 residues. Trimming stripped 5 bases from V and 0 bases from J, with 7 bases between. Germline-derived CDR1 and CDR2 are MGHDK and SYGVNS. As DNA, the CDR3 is TGTGCCAGCAGTAGGGTGGCAACTAATGAAAAACTGTTTTTT. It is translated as CASSRVATNEKLFF.

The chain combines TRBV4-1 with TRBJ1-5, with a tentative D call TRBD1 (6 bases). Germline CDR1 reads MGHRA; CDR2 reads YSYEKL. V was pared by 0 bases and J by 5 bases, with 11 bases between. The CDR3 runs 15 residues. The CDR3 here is CASSQDRGNYQPQHF. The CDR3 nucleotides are TGCGCCAGCAGCCAAGACAGGGGTAACTATCAGCCCCAGCATTTT.

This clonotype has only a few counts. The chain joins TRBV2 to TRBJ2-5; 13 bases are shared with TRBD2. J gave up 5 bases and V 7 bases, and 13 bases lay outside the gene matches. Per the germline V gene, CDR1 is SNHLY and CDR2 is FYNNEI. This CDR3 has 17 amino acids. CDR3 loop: CASTGQGGLAGVETQYF. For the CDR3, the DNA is TGTGCCAGCACCGGACAGGGCGGACTAGCGGGAGTGGAGACCCAGTACTTC.

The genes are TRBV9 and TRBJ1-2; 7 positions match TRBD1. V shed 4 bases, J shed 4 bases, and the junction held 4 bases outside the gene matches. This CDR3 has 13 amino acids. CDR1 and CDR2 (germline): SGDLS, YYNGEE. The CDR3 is CASSPTGTYGYTF. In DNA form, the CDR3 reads TGTGCCAGCAGCCCGACAGGGACCTATGGCTACACCTTC.

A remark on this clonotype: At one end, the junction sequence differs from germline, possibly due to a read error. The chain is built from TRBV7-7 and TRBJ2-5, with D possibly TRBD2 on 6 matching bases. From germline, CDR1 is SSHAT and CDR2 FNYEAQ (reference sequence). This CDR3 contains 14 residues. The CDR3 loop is CASSLDGGLETQYF. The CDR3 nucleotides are TGTGCTAGCAGCTTAGATGGAGGGCTCGAGACCCAGTACTTC. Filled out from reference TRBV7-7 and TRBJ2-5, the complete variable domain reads GAGVSQSPRYKVTKRGQDVTLRCDPISSHATLYWYQQALGQGPEFLTYFNYEAQPDKSGLPSDRFSAERPEGSISTLTIQRTEQRDSAMYRCASSLDGGLETQYFGPGTRLLVL.

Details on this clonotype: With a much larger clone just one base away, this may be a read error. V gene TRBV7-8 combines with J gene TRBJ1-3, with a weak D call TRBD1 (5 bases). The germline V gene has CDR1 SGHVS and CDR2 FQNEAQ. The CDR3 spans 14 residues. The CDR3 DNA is TGTGCCAGCTCCCCCGGGGGTAGTGGAAACACCTTATATTTT. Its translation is CASSPGGSGNTLYF.

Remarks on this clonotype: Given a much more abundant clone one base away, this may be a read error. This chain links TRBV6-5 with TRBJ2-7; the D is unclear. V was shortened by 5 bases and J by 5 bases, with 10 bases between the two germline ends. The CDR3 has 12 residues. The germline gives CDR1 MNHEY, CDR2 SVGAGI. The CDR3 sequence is CASSIVGHEQYF. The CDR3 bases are TGTGCCAGCAGTATTGTCGGCCACGAGCAGTACTTC.

CDR3 nucleotide sequence: TGTGCCAGCACGATTGGCGGGAGGGCAAGAAATGAGCAGTTCTTC. Translation gives CASTIGGRARNEQFF. The genes are TRBV6-2 or TRBV6-3 and TRBJ2-1; 9 positions match TRBD2. This CDR3 is 15 amino acids long. With V trimmed by 7 bases and J by 7 bases, 11 bases remained unmatched. Per germline, CDR1 MNHEY and CDR2 SVGEGT.

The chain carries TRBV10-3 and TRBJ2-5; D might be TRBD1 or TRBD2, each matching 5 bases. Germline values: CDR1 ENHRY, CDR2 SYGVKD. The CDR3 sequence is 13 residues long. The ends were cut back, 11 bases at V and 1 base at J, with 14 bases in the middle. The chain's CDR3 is CAGRGDLQETQYF. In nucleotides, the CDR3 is TGTGCCGGCCGGGGCGATCTCCAAGAGACCCAGTACTTC.

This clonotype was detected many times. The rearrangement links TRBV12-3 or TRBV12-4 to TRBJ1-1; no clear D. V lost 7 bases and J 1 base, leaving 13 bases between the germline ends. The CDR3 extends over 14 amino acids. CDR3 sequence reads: CASTPGPENTEAFF. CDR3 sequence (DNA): TGTGCCAGCACTCCGGGTCCGGAGAACACTGAAGCTTTCTTT.